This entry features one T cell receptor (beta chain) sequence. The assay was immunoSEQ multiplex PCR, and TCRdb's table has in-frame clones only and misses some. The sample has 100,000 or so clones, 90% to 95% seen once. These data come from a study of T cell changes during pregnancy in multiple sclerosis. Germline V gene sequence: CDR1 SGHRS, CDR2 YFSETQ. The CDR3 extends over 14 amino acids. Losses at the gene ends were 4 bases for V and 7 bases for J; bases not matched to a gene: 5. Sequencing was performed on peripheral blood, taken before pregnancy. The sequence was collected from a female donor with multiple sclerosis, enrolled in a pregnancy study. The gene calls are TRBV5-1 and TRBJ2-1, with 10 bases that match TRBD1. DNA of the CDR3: TGCGCCAGCAGCCGGGGACAGGGGAATAATGAGCAGTTCTTC. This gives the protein CASSRGQGNNEQFF.